The subject of this entry is one T cell receptor beta chain. Under 3 months in duration, the ophthalmopathy in affected donors had moderate-to-severe activity, CAS ≥3 and NOSPECS ≥4. Lactation, pregnancy, uncontrolled infections and other autoimmune diseases were all grounds for excluding patients. PBMCs originated in 10 ml of fresh peripheral blood. These data come from a study of Graves' ophthalmopathy and Graves' hyperthyroidism. The overall study: The authors collected peripheral blood at initial diagnosis, before any treatment.

For repertoire sequencing, the TCR beta CDR3 regions were amplified from RNA transcripts. First-round RT-PCR with HTBI primers preceded a second-round multiplex PCR. TCRdb passed the multiplex PCR reads through MiXCR, listing each CDR3 protein once. Among 200,000 to 250,000 distinct CDR3 sequences listed, 20% to 25% were seen once. This receptor was obtained from a woman in her forties or fifties with Graves' ophthalmopathy. Sample: peripheral blood.

CDR3 DNA sequence: TGTGCCAGCAAAGAAGGCTATAATTCACCCCTCCACTTT. Translating gives CASKEGYNSPLHF. J is TRBJ1-6 and V is TRBV6-1; D not resolved. There are 13 residues in the CDR3. Germline V gene data show CDR1 as MNHNS and CDR2 as SASEGT. V was trimmed by 7 bases and J by 3 bases, leaving 7 bases between them.